The present T cell receptor (beta chain) was sequenced within a study of cytomegalovirus exposure and HLA in healthy donors. PCR was performed using 60 Vbeta and 13 Jbeta primers. The method was immunoSEQ multiplex PCR; TCRdb's version includes in-frame clones alone and lacks a portion of them. The data hold fewer than 200,000 clones, with 75% observed a single time. The CDR3 contains 17 residues. Germline V CDR1 and CDR2: LNHDA, SQIVND (reference sequence). Trimming pared 3 bases from V and 1 base from J, leaving 18 bases between. This receptor was identified in a woman aged 50 to 60 in good health and CMV-seropositive. Material: PBMCs. The chain has TRBV19 and TRBJ1-1; D perhaps matches TRBD1 (5 bases). Here the CDR3 DNA reads TGTGCCAGTAGTATCTCCCTGGCAGGGTCAAAGAACACTGAAGCTTTCTTT. Translation gives CASSISLAGSKNTEAFF.